The 29 T cell receptor beta chains below were found in one sample sequenced in a study of PD-1 blockade in mismatch repair-deficient tumors (dated by TCRdb to about 2017). Libraries were made using the immunoSEQ multiplex PCR assay. Drawn from immuneACCESS, this table holds only the in-frame rearrangements with V and J called that TCRdb kept. Clones are partly lost; checked studies trace under half to an unresolved V gene and leave the rest unexplained. Across this sample there are about 120,000 clones, with over 65% seen only once. Of the sample, 4% to 5% falls within the top ten clones. The starting material was peripheral blood, obtained about 60 weeks after starting pembrolizumab. The receptors come from an adult with mismatch repair-deficient cancer.

This chain joins TRBV7-9 and TRBJ2-1, with TRBD1 matching over 10 bases. Germline V CDR1 and CDR2: SEHNR, FQNEAQ (reference sequence). J was trimmed by 8 bases and V by 7 bases; bases with no gene match: 8. CDR3 length: 14 residues. CDR3 protein: CASTPGQGFYEQFF. The CDR3 region has the DNA TGTGCCAGCACACCGGGACAGGGGTTTTATGAGCAGTTCTTC.

The rearrangement uses TRBV7-2 and TRBJ2-1; 12 bases agree with TRBD2. Germline V CDR1 and CDR2: SGHTA, FQGNSA. V was pared by 4 bases and J by 7 bases, with 5 bases of the junction left unmatched. There are 15 residues in the CDR3. The CDR3 here is CASSSSGRAQNEQFF. The CDR3 DNA sequence: TGTGCCAGCAGCTCTAGCGGGAGGGCCCAAAATGAGCAGTTCTTC.

The chain combines TRBV6-5 with TRBJ1-2, with 8 bases that match TRBD1. Trimming took 6 bases from V and 8 from J; bases not matched to a gene: 8. The CDR3 has 13 residues. CDR1 and CDR2 (germline): MNHEY, SVGAGI. CDR3 region: CASSTGGQVGYTF. CDR3 nucleotides: TGTGCCAGCAGCACGGGGGGACAGGTGGGCTACACCTTC.

The chain couples TRBV15 to TRBJ2-3; D gene unclear. Germline V gene sequence: CDR1 LNHNV, CDR2 YYDKDF (reference sequence). The CDR3 is 13 amino acids. V was pared by 0 bases and J by 5 bases, with 6 bases between. This CDR3 reads CATSRDYRDTQYF. CDR3 bases: TGTGCCACCAGCAGAGATTATCGAGATACGCAGTATTTT.

CDR3 residues: CASIETNEYEQYF. In nucleotides, the CDR3 is TGTGCCAGCATAGAGACAAACGAATACGAGCAGTACTTC. This chain uses TRBV2 with TRBJ2-7; D remains ambiguous. V shed 7 bases and J shed 4 bases, with 14 bases lying between them. The CDR3 length is 13 residues. Germline CDR1 SNHLY, CDR2 FYNNEI.

This clone was seen only once. The chain links TRBV19 to TRBJ2-2, with TRBD1 matching over 7 bases. Germline CDR1 and CDR2: LNHDA and SQIVND (reference sequence). With V trimmed by 5 bases and J by 7 bases, 10 bases remained unmatched. The CDR3 has 15 amino acids. CDR3 amino acids: CASSPRQGEFGELFF. Written as DNA, the CDR3 is TGTGCCAGTAGTCCCCGACAGGGAGAATTCGGGGAGCTGTTTTTT.

V usage is TRBV19 and J usage is TRBJ1-1; 8 nucleotides agree with TRBD1. The V gene end was trimmed by 6 bases and the J gene end by 5 bases; junction bases not matched to a gene: 11. CDR1 and CDR2 (germline): LNHDA, SQIVND (reference sequence). CDR3 length: 15 residues. CDR3 coding DNA: TGTGCCAGTAGCACTGACTTCAGGGGGCCGACTGAAGCTTTCTTT. This encodes CASSTDFRGPTEAFF.

This chain uses TRBV5-1 with TRBJ2-1; the D is unclear. V shed 2 bases and J shed 5 bases, with 8 bases lying between them. The CDR3 loop spans 13 amino acids. The V gene's germline CDR1 is SGHRS and CDR2 YFSETQ. In nucleotides, the CDR3 is TGCGCCAGCAGCTTATTGGGGAACAATGAGCAGTTCTTC. Its protein product is CASSLLGNNEQFF.

The V call is TRBV27, the J call TRBJ2-7; 12 nucleotides agree with TRBD2. The CDR3 is 17 residues long. From germline, CDR1 is MNHEY and CDR2 SMNVEV (reference sequence). V lost 1 base and J lost 5; bases outside the gene matches: 9. The CDR3 bases are TGTGCCAGCAGTTTATGGAGTATGACTAGCGGGAGCAACGAGCAGTACTTC. Its translation is CASSLWSMTSGSNEQYF.

V is TRBV15 and J is TRBJ1-3; D not resolved. Germline loops: CDR1 LNHNV, CDR2 YYDKDF (reference sequence). The CDR3 runs 15 residues. Trimming took 0 bases from V and 3 from J, leaving 9 bases between them. CDR3 amino acids: CATSRDRAVGNTIYF. The CDR3 DNA is TGTGCCACCAGCAGAGATCGAGCAGTTGGAAACACCATATATTTT.

This chain connects TRBV18 to TRBJ1-5; D perhaps matches TRBD1 (6 bases). V lost 0 bases to trimming and J lost 6 bases, with 12 bases between them. The germline V gene has CDR1 KGHSH and CDR2 LQKENI. The CDR3 is 15 amino acids. CDR3: CASSPPGRGGQPQHF. CDR3 DNA sequence: TGTGCCAGCTCACCACCGGGCAGGGGTGGTCAGCCCCAGCATTTT.

This rearrangement joins TRBV6-1 to TRBJ1-2; perhaps TRBD1 as D (6 bases). The CDR3 is made up of 15 amino acids. With 5 bases removed from V and 6 bases from J, the gap between germline ends came to 19 bases. The V gene's germline CDR1 is MNHNS and CDR2 SASEGT. The CDR3 bases are TGTGCCAGCAGTAAAAAACTACAGGGTGGGCATGGCTACACCTTC. Translating gives CASSKKLQGGHGYTF.

This rearrangement joins TRBV4-1 to TRBJ2-1; 7 nucleotides line up with TRBD1. Trimming removed 0 bases from V and 3 bases from J; junction bases left unmatched: 11. CDR3 length: 18 amino acids. Germline CDR1 and CDR2: MGHRA and YSYEKL. The CDR3 loop reads CASSQDVRGTVFYNEQFF. The CDR3, as DNA: TGCGCCAGCAGCCAAGATGTAAGGGGGACAGTGTTCTACAATGAGCAGTTCTTC.

This chain joins TRBV27 and TRBJ2-6; maybe TRBD1 (5 bases). Looked up from germline, CDR1 is MNHEY and CDR2 is SMNVEV (reference sequence). This CDR3 is 17 amino acids long. Trimming left V 5 bases short and J 0 bases short, with 14 bases between. CDR3 protein: CASSPGRGPSGANVLTF. The CDR3 DNA follows: TGTGCCAGCAGTCCCGGAAGGGGCCCCTCTGGGGCCAACGTCCTGACTTTC.

The chain carries TRBV5-4 and TRBJ2-7, with unresolved D. Germline CDR1 is SGHNT and CDR2 is YYREEE (reference sequence). Trimming shortened V by 1 base and J by 4 bases, and 6 bases separated the two germline ends. The CDR3 covers 12 residues. CDR3 sequence: CASSLNFYEQYF. CDR3 nucleotide sequence: TGTGCCAGCAGCTTGAACTTTTACGAGCAGTACTTC.

The chain links TRBV30 to TRBJ2-1; D call uncertain. The CDR3 sequence is 13 residues long. Trimming shortened V by 4 bases and J by 9 bases, and 16 bases separated the two germline ends. Germline CDR1 GTSNPN, CDR2 SVGIG (reference sequence). CDR3 amino acids: CAWTQRVRGEQFF. DNA for the CDR3: TGTGCCTGGACCCAGCGAGTCAGAGGTGAGCAGTTCTTC. Together with reference TRBV30 and TRBJ2-1, the CDR3 gives the full variable domain: SQTIHQWPATLVQPVGSPLSLECTVEGTSNPNLYWYRQAAGRGLQLLFYSVGIGQISSEVPQNLSASRPQDRQFILSSKKLLLSDSGFYLCAWTQRVRGEQFFGPGTRLTVL.

The chain employs TRBV9 and TRBJ2-7; 8 nucleotides align to TRBD2. Germline-derived CDR1 and CDR2 are SGDLS and YYNGEE. Trimming at V came to 7 bases and at J to 2 bases, leaving 11 bases not matched to a gene. The length of the CDR3 is 15 residues. CDR3 in amino acids: CASSLYAGLAYEQYF. As DNA, the CDR3 is TGTGCCAGCTCCCTCTACGCGGGACTAGCCTACGAGCAGTACTTC.

V is TRBV5-4 and J is TRBJ2-7; 12 nucleotides agree with TRBD2. The CDR3 length is 16 residues. Per the germline V gene, CDR1 is SGHNT and CDR2 is YYREEE (reference sequence). The junction had 13 bases not matched to a gene; V was cut back by 4 bases and J by 8 bases. The CDR3 region has the DNA TGTGCCAGCAGCATCGCCCCCGGGACTAGCGGGCGGCAGCAGTACTTC. It encodes CASSIAPGTSGRQQYF.

As for this clone: Other DNA sequences in the sample encode the same CDR3. The genes are TRBV7-2 and TRBJ1-1; unclear D gene. This CDR3 is 14 amino acids long. Trimming shortened V by 1 base and J by 2 bases, and 8 bases separated the two germline ends. Per germline, CDR1 SGHTA and CDR2 FQGNSA. The CDR3 loop reads CASSLVPENTEAFF. In DNA form, the CDR3 reads TGTGCCAGCAGCTTAGTCCCAGAAAACACTGAAGCTTTCTTT.

The CDR3 DNA is TGCGCCAGCAGCTTGTTCCAGACTAGCGGGGGAACCCACGAGCAGTACTTC. Translation: CASSLFQTSGGTHEQYF. The V call is TRBV5-1, the J call TRBJ2-7; TRBD2 agrees at 12 bases. The CDR3 is made up of 17 amino acids. J gave up 5 bases and V 1 base, and 10 bases lay outside the gene matches. In germline, CDR1 is SGHRS, CDR2 YFSETQ. Using reference TRBV5-1 and TRBJ2-7 for the parts outside the CDR3, the full variable domain is KAGVTQTPRYLIKTRGQQVTLSCSPISGHRSVSWYQQTPGQGLQFLFEYFSETQRNKGNFPGRFSGRQFSNSRSEMNVSTLELGDSALYLCASSLFQTSGGTHEQYFGPGTRLTVT.

The genes are TRBV7-9 and TRBJ2-3; D call uncertain. Germline V gene sequence: CDR1 SEHNR, CDR2 FQNEAQ (reference sequence). The ends were cut back, 4 bases at V and 6 bases at J, with 14 bases in the middle. This CDR3 comprises 14 residues. CDR3 nucleotides: TGTGCCAGCAGCTCGGACCGATCCGCGGATACGCAGTATTTT. Its translation is CASSSDRSADTQYF.

This sequence joins TRBV7-8 and TRBJ2-2; D unresolved. This CDR3 comprises 13 residues. Trimming shortened V by 5 bases and J by 1 base, and 5 bases separated the two germline ends. CDR1 and CDR2 from the germline V gene are SGHVS and FQNEAQ. CDR3 protein: CASSIKNTGELFF. In nucleotides, the CDR3 is TGTGCCAGCAGCATCAAGAACACCGGGGAGCTGTTTTTT.

The rearrangement uses TRBV30 and TRBJ2-2; 8 bases match TRBD1. The ends lost 3 bases at V and 2 bases at J; junction bases unmatched: 5. The germline V gene encodes CDR1 GTSNPN and CDR2 SVGIG (reference sequence). The CDR3 sequence is 15 residues long. As DNA, the CDR3 is TGTGCCTGGAGGACAGGGGCGGGAAACACCGGGGAGCTGTTTTTT. This sequence encodes CAWRTGAGNTGELFF.

This clone occurred once. The V and J genes are TRBV7-2 and TRBJ1-5; the D gene is possibly TRBD1 (6 bases). The CDR3 is made up of 16 amino acids. The V gene lost 2 bases and the J gene lost 0 bases, with 11 bases spanning the gap. Germline CDR1 and CDR2: SGHTA and FQGNSA. This CDR3 is CASSLLGGYSNQPQHF. DNA for the CDR3: TGTGCCAGCAGCTTACTTGGGGGCTATAGCAATCAGCCCCAGCATTTT.

The chain joins TRBV7-2 to TRBJ1-4; D call uncertain. Trimming stripped 2 bases from V and 5 bases from J, with 9 bases between. Germline-derived CDR1 and CDR2 are SGHTA and FQGNSA. This CDR3 has 14 residues. As DNA, the CDR3 is TGTGCCAGCAGCTTACCCCCTTTGAATGAAAAACTGTTTTTT. Translated: CASSLPPLNEKLFF.

The chain combines TRBV6-1 with TRBJ2-7; D is ambiguous. CDR3 length equals 11 residues. Deletions cut 10 bases from V and 1 base from J, with 8 bases between. Germline CDR1 is MNHNS and CDR2 is SASEGT. The CDR3 region is CATQHSYEQYF. In DNA form, the CDR3 reads TGTGCCACACAGCATTCCTACGAGCAGTACTTC.

The chain recombines TRBV7-3 with TRBJ1-2, with a tentative D call TRBD1 (5 bases). The germline CDR1 and CDR2 sequences are SGHTA and FQGTGA. The V and J ends lost 8 bases and 8 bases respectively, with 15 bases between them. CDR3 length equals 12 residues. The CDR3 region is CASRGVSRGYTF. The CDR3 region has the DNA TGTGCCAGCCGGGGGGTATCTAGGGGCTACACCTTC.

The chain couples TRBV30 to TRBJ1-1, with unresolved D. The CDR3 loop spans 14 amino acids. The germline CDR1 and CDR2 sequences are GTSNPN and SVGIG (reference sequence). Trimming pared 2 bases from V and 5 bases from J, leaving 15 bases between. The CDR3 region is CAWSPQTKTTEAFF. For the CDR3, the DNA is TGTGCCTGGAGTCCGCAGACGAAGACGACTGAAGCTTTCTTT.

V and J are TRBV9 and TRBJ2-7, with 9 bases fitting TRBD1. CDR3 length: 15 residues. J lost 3 bases, V lost 3 bases, and 7 bases had no gene match. Germline V CDR1 and CDR2: SGDLS, YYNGEE. The CDR3 region is CASSGRDRVIYEQYF. In nucleotides, the CDR3 is TGTGCCAGCAGCGGCCGGGACAGGGTTATCTACGAGCAGTACTTC.